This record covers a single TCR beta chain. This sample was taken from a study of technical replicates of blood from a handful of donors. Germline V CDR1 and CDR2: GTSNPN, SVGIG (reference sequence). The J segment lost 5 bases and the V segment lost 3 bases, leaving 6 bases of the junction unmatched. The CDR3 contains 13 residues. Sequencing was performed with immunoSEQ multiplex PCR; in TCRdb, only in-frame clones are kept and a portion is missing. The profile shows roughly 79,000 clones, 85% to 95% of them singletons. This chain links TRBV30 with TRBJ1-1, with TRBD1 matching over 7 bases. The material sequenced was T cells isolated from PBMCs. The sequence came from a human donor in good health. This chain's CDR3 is CAWRLTGKTEAFF. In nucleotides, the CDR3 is TGTGCCTGGAGGTTGACAGGGAAAACTGAAGCTTTCTTT. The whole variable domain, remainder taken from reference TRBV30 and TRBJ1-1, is SQTIHQWPATLVQPVGSPLSLECTVEGTSNPNLYWYRQAAGRGLQLLFYSVGIGQISSEVPQNLSASRPQDRQFILSSKKLLLSDSGFYLCAWRLTGKTEAFFGQGTRLTVV.